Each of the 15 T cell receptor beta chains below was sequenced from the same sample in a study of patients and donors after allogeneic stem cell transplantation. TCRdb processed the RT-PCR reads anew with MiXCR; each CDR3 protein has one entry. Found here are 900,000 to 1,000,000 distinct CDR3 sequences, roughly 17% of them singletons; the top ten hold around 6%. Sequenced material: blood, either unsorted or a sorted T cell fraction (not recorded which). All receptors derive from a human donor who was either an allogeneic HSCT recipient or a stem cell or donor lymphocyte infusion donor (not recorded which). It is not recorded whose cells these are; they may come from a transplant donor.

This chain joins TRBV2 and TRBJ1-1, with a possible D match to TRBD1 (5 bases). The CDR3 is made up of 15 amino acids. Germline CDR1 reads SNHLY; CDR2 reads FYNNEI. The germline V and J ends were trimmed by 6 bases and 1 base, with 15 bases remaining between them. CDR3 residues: CASRPSGAANTEAFF. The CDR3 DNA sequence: TGTGCCAGCAGGCCATCCGGGGCTGCGAACACTGAAGCTTTCTTT.

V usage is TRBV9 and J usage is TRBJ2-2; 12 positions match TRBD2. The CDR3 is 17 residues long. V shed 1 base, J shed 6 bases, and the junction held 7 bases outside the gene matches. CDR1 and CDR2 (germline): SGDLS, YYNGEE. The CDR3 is CASSVSHRLAGAGELFF. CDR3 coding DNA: TGTGCCAGCAGCGTATCCCATCGACTAGCGGGAGCCGGGGAGCTGTTTTTT.

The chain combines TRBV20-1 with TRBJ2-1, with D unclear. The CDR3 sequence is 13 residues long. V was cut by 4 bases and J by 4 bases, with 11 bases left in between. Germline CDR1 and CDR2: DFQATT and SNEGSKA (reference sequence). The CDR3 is CSANRGPYNEQFF. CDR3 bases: TGCAGTGCTAATAGAGGCCCTTACAATGAGCAGTTCTTC.

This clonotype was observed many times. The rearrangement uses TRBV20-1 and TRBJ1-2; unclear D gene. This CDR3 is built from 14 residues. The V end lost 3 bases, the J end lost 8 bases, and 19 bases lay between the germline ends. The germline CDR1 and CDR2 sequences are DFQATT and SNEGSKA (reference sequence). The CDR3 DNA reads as TGCAGTGCTAGTACCCAGGTTAAGGGAAGGGGCTACACCTTC. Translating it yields CSASTQVKGRGYTF.

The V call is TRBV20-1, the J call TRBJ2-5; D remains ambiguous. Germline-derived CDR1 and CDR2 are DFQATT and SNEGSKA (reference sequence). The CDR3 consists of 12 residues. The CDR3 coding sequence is TGCAGCCGATCTCTCGCACAAGAGACCCAGTACTTC. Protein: CSRSLAQETQYF.

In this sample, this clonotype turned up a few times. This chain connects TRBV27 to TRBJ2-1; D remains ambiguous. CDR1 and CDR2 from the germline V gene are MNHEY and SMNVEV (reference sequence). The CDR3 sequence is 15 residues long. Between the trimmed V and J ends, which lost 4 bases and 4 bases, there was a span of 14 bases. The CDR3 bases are TGTGCCAGCAGTTACTGGAGCAAGGGATACAATGAGCAGTTCTTC. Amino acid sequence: CASSYWSKGYNEQFF.

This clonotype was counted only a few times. The CDR3 spells CASSLAKAGANVLTF. The CDR3 DNA sequence: TGTGCCAGCAGCTTAGCGAAAGCTGGGGCCAACGTCCTGACTTTC. The gene calls are TRBV7-6 and TRBJ2-6; D unresolved. The length of the CDR3 is 15 residues. V lost 0 bases to trimming and J lost 2 bases, with 5 bases between them. Germline loops: CDR1 SGHVS, CDR2 FNYEAQ.

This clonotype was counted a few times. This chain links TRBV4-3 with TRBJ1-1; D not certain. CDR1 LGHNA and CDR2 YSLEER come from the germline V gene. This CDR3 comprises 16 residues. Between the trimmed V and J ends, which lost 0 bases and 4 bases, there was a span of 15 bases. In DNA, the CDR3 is TGCGCCAGCAGCCAAGATGAGGCGAGGGAAGTCACTGAAGCTTTCTTT. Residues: CASSQDEAREVTEAFF.

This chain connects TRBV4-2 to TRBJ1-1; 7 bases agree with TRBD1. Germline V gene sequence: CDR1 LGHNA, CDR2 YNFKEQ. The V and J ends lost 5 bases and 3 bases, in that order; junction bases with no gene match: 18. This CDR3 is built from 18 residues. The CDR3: CASSFPARAGGGDTEAFF. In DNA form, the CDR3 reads TGTGCCAGCAGCTTCCCCGCCCGGGCAGGGGGAGGGGACACTGAAGCTTTCTTT.

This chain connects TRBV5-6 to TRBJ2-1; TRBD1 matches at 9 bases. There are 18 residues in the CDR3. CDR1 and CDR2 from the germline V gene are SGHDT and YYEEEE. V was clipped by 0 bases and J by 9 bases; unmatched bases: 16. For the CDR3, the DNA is TGTGCCAGCAGCTTGGAGGGCGCGGGACAGGGAGGGAGGGGTGAGCAGTTCTTC. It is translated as CASSLEGAGQGGRGEQFF.

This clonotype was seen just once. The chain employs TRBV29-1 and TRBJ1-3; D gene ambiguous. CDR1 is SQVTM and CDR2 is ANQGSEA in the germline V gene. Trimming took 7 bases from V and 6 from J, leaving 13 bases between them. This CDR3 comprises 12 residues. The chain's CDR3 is CSAEGDANTIYF. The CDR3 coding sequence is TGCAGCGCAGAAGGTGACGCAAACACCATATATTTT.

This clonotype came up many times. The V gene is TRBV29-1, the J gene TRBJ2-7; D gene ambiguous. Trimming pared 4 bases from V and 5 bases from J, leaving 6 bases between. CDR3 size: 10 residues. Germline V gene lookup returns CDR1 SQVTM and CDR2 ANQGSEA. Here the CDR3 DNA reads TGCAGCGTTGGTTCCCACGAGCAGTACTTC. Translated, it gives CSVGSHEQYF.

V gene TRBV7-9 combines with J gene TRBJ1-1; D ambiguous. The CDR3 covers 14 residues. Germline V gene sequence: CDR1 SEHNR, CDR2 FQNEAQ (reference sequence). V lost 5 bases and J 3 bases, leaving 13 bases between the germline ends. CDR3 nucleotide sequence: TGTGCCAGCAGCATTCGGACGGATGACACTGAAGCTTTCTTT. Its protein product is CASSIRTDDTEAFF. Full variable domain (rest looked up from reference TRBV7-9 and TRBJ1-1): DTGVSQNPRHKITKRGQNVTFRCDPISEHNRLYWYRQTLGQGPEFLTYFQNEAQLEKSRLLSDRFSAERPKGSFSTLEIQRTEQGDSAMYLCASSIRTDDTEAFFGQGTRLTVV.

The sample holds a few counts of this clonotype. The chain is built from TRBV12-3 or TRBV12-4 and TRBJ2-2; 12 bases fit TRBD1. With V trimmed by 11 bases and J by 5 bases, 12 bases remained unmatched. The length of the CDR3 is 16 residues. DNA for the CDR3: TGTGCCCGAAGGGACAGGGGGCGGAGGGTTACCGGGGAGCTGTTTTTT. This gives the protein CARRDRGRRVTGELFF.

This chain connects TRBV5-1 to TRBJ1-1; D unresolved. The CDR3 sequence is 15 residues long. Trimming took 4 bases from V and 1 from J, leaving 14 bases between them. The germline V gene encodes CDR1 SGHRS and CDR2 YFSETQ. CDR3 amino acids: CASSPAAISNTEAFF. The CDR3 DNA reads TGCGCCAGCAGCCCCGCGGCAATCTCGAACACTGAAGCTTTCTTT.